What follows describes a single T cell receptor beta chain. This is likely a read error, given that the CDR3 carries no conserved phenylalanine or tryptophan at its end. The DNA is omitted, as the CDR3 cannot be located on it reliably, and the CDR3 follows TCRdb's listing. The source of the sample is a study of tumor-infiltrating lymphocytes in oesophageal squamous cell carcinoma. TCRdb reprocessed the PCR reads via MiXCR and lists one record per CDR3 protein. Found here are about 2,500 distinct CDR3 sequences, about 16% of them singletons; the top ten hold 25% to 30%. Both ends counted, the CDR3 spans 18 residues. Germline CDR1 is MGHDK and CDR2 is SYGVNS.

This TCR derives from a male donor with esophageal squamous cell carcinoma. Sequenced sample: esophageal tumor tissue. The chain carries TRBV25-1 and TRBJ2-6; the table's D call, TRBD2, has no DNA check behind it. Here the CDR3 reads CASSPTTVGGREGYTFGA.